This is a list of T cell receptor beta chains from one sample in a study of OX40 agonist ivuxolimab in advanced cancers. The table came from immunoSEQ multiplex PCR; TCRdb's copy has only in-frame clones and leaves some out. Of some 81,000 clones in the sample, 80% to 90% were seen once. Specimen: CD4+ or CD8+ T cells sorted from blood, collected in a trial of the OX40 agonist ivuxolimab. Receptors were obtained from an adult with an advanced solid tumor such as melanoma, head and neck, liver or kidney cancer. Each CDR3 is given with its conserved first and last residue. D genes are given only for firm matches. Expanded clones get a size class; other rows say once, few or many, or leave the size out.

>NA|TRBJ2-1|TRBV18|NA
TGTGCCAGCTCACCACCCTTACTTAGGGACAATGAGCAGTTCTTC
CASSPPLLRDNEQFF
>once|TRBJ1-1|TRBV5-1|NA
TGCGCCAGCAGCTTGGACGCATCAGCAGAAGCTTTCTTT
CASSLDASAEAFF
>NA|TRBJ2-3|TRBV11-3|NA
TGTGCCAGCAGCTTCGCGGGACATCCCACAGATACGCAGTATTTT
CASSFAGHPTDTQYF
>NA|TRBJ2-5|TRBV28|NA
TGTGCCAGCAGTTTGGTGGTGGGGGTTGAGACCCAGTACTTC
CASSLVVGVETQYF
>NA|TRBJ2-2|TRBV6-5|NA
TGTGCCAGCAGTTATTCGAGGGGATCGAACACCGGGGAGCTGTTTTTT
CASSYSRGSNTGELFF
>NA|TRBJ1-6|TRBV4-3|TRBD1
TGCGCCAGCAGCCCCCCGGGACAGGGTGGTTCACCCCTCCACTTT
CASSPPGQGGSPLHF
>NA|TRBJ1-5|TRBV28|NA
TGTGCCAGCAGTTTACCCGGGTACCAGCCCCAGCATTTT
CASSLPGYQPQHF
>few|TRBJ1-1|TRBV5-1|NA
TGCGCCAGCAGCTTGCTACAATTGAACACTGAAGCTTTCTTT
CASSLLQLNTEAFF
>NA|TRBJ2-7|TRBV9|NA
TGTGCCAGCAGCTTTGGAACGGGCCGAATAACGGGGGAGCAGTACTTC
CASSFGTGRITGEQYF
>NA|TRBJ1-5|TRBV5-3|TRBD1
TGTGCCAGAAGCTTAAGGGACCGGGACAGGGGGCCTCAGCCCCAGCATTTT
CARSLRDRDRGPQPQHF
>NA|TRBJ2-4|TRBV5-1|TRBD1
TGCGCCAGCAGCTTGGGACAGGGAAATACCAAAAACATTCAGTACTTC
CASSLGQGNTKNIQYF
>NA|TRBJ1-1|TRBV7-2|NA
TGTGCCAGCAGCTTATTTTGGAACACTGAAGCTTTCTTT
CASSLFWNTEAFF
>few|TRBJ2-7|TRBV6-8|TRBD1
TGTGCCAGCTCACAGGGGGCGGTTTACGAGCAGTACTTC
CASSQGAVYEQYF
>once|TRBJ2-7|TRBV28|TRBD1
TGTGCCAGCAGTCCAGCCGGGACAGTTCCCTACGAGCAGTACTTC
CASSPAGTVPYEQYF
>NA|TRBJ2-7|TRBV6-5|NA
TGTGCCAGCAGTTATCGGGGGCTCCACGAGCAGTACTTC
CASSYRGLHEQYF
>NA|TRBJ1-3|TRBV2|TRBD1
TGTGCCAGCAGAGTTGACAGGGGGCAGTCCGGAAACACCATATATTTT
CASRVDRGQSGNTIYF
>NA|TRBJ1-6|TRBV28|NA
TGTGCCAGCAGCTCGACAGCCTATAATTCACCCCTCCACTTT
CASSSTAYNSPLHF
>NA|TRBJ2-5|TRBV7-9|NA
TGTGCCAGCAGCCGGGGGTCAGGGACCCAGTACTTC
CASSRGSGTQYF
>NA|TRBJ2-7|TRBV7-9|TRBD2
TGTGCCAGCAGCTCAAACGGGAGGGAGTACGAGCAGTACTTC
CASSSNGREYEQYF
>NA|TRBJ2-3|TRBV5-4|NA
TGTGCCAGCAGCTGGTGGGGGGATACGCAGTATTTT
CASSWWGDTQYF
>NA|TRBJ2-2|TRBV4-2|NA
TGTGCCAGCAGCCAAGCGGGGAACACCGGGGAGCTGTTTTTT
CASSQAGNTGELFF
>NA|TRBJ1-5|TRBV19|TRBD1
TGTGCCAGTAGTATCCCCCTCTACCGGGACAGGGTTGGCAATCAGCCCCAGCATTTT
CASSIPLYRDRVGNQPQHF
>NA|TRBJ1-4|TRBV2|NA
TGTGCCAACGGGACAAGGAATGAAAAACTGTTTTTT
CANGTRNEKLFF
>NA|TRBJ2-5|TRBV5-1|TRBD1
TGCGCCAGCAGCTCTGCAGGGGGCTATGAGACCCAGTACTTC
CASSSAGGYETQYF
>NA|TRBJ1-3|TRBV5-1|NA
TGCGCCAGCAGCTTGTACGGGAGCTCTGGAAACACCATATATTTT
CASSLYGSSGNTIYF
>NA|TRBJ2-7|TRBV29-1|TRBD2
TGCAGCGTTAACCTAGCGGGGGCGGGCGAGCAGTACTTC
CSVNLAGAGEQYF
>NA|TRBJ2-1|TRBV5-1|TRBD2
TGCGCCAGCAGCGGGTTAGCGGGCGGCTCCTACAATGAGCAGTTCTTC
CASSGLAGGSYNEQFF
>NA|TRBJ1-6|TRBV5-4|TRBD1
TGTGCCAGCAGCCGTCCGGGACAGGGGTTTTCACCCCTCCACTTT
CASSRPGQGFSPLHF
>NA|TRBJ2-2|TRBV5-4|NA
TGTGCCAGCAGCTCCATCCCCCCCATGAACACCGGGGAGCTGTTTTTT
CASSSIPPMNTGELFF
>NA|TRBJ1-4|TRBV15|NA
TGTGCCACCAGCAGGGGCGGGCAGAACAATGAAAAACTGTTTTTT
CATSRGGQNNEKLFF
>NA|TRBJ1-4|TRBV7-9|TRBD1
TGTGCCAGCAGCTTAGCGCTGGGACAGGCAAATGAAAAACTGTTTTTT
CASSLALGQANEKLFF
>NA|TRBJ2-4|TRBV6-1|NA
TGTGCCAGCAGTGCTACAGGGCTCCAAAACATTCAGTACTTC
CASSATGLQNIQYF